This TCR beta chain was observed in a study of T cells in localized non-small cell lung cancer. This clone turned up a few times. This CDR3 is 15 amino acids long. V trimming: 4 bases; J trimming: 5 bases; junction bases outside the gene matches: 10. CDR1 and CDR2 from the germline V gene are SEHNR and FQNEAQ (reference sequence). Measured with immunoSEQ multiplex PCR; TCRdb has only the in-frame clones, and not every one. The table lists around 25,000 clones, approximately 86% of them singletons. The J gene is TRBJ1-1, the V gene TRBV7-9, with TRBD1 matching 7 bases. Source: peripheral blood, taken before any cancer treatment. The clonotype originates from a female donor older than 55 with stage I lung adenocarcinoma. In DNA form, the CDR3 reads TGTGCCAGCAGCTCTTTAGTCAGACAGGGAACTGAAGCTTTCTTT. Translated, it gives CASSSLVRQGTEAFF. The whole variable domain, remainder taken from reference TRBV7-9 and TRBJ1-1, is DTGVSQNPRHKITKRGQNVTFRCDPISEHNRLYWYRQTLGQGPEFLTYFQNEAQLEKSRLLSDRFSAERPKGSFSTLEIQRTEQGDSAMYLCASSSLVRQGTEAFFGQGTRLTVV.